This record covers a single T cell receptor beta chain. Its antigen remains unknown. This entry belongs to a study of identical twins. Study results and limitations: Memory repertoires lacked the insertion deficit that abundant cord blood beta clonotypes showed. In beta out-of-frame sequences, the excess sharing between twins was weaker.

MiXCR, applied by TCRdb to the 5' RACE reads, yields one record per CDR3 protein. The table includes hundreds of thousands of distinct CDR3 sequences, 15% to 20% detected once. Germline V lookup: CDR1 SGHTA, CDR2 FQGNSA. This CDR3 comprises 16 residues. The V end was cut by 1 base, the J end by 4 bases, with 16 bases between. This sample was also put to use in a study of T cells expressing NK-cell markers. From that report: Several donors showed dominant NKG2C+ clonotypes comprising about 1.0-7.5% of their CD8+ T cells.

The gene calls are TRBV7-2 and TRBJ1-1, with a weak D call TRBD1 (6 bases). The sequence was collected from a woman between 18 and 29 years old in good health. Input material: PBMCs. In nucleotides, the CDR3 is TGTGCCAGCAGCTTAGTCGGGGGCAACGAAGCCACTGAAGCTTTCTTT. Translating it yields CASSLVGGNEATEAFF.